This TCR beta chain is from a study of T cell responses to AZD1222 COVID-19 vaccine. Study-level findings and limits: Repertoires in all cases were sampled only once the peak T cell response had passed. Donor demographics were predominantly white British with a female majority; clonal diversity may be underestimated. Two doses of AZD1222 preceded a rise in Spike-specific TCR breadth and depth.

Comments on this clone: Its matching antigen is unknown.

The CDR3 covers 13 residues. Germline values: CDR1 LNHDA, CDR2 SQIVND (reference sequence). V lost 1 base, J lost 11 bases, and 11 bases lay in between. Clones were read by immunoSEQ multiplex PCR, and TCRdb kept only the in-frame ones, dropping some. The sample gives 35,000 to 50,000 clones, approximately 88% of which show up once; around a quarter is in the top ten. The clonotype comes from an adult who received the AZD1222 COVID-19 vaccine. Sequencing was performed on peripheral blood, taken 28 days after the second AZD1222 dose. This chain links TRBV19 with TRBJ1-4, with no clear D. CDR3 coding DNA: TGTGCCAGTAGTATAGGGGCGGACCAGAAACTGTTTTTT. Amino acid sequence: CASSIGADQKLFF.